The sequence of this T cell receptor beta chain was determined in a study of blood T cells in healthy people across ages. Overall study: Researchers report that template switching captured about one barcoded beta molecule per two T cells.

Drawn from each donor were 7.5 to 10 milliliters of peripheral blood. A second PCR, run for about 6 to 12 cycles, used a sample-barcoded 5' primer plus a J-beta primer mix. TCRdb re-analysed the 5' RACE reads in MiXCR, keeping a single row per CDR3 protein. Of 790,000 or so distinct CDR3 sequences in the sample, about 61% were seen once. Study-level findings and limits: Diversity estimated from one million T cells was considered an underestimate.

Concerning this clonotype itself: Its target is unknown.

V dropped 0 bases and J dropped 1 base, with 15 bases sitting between them. CDR3 length: 17 residues. Germline V gene sequence: CDR1 LGHNA, CDR2 YNFKEQ. The receptor comes from a man aged 35 to 55 in good health. The sequencing sample was made of blood. This chain joins TRBV4-2 and TRBJ2-5; D might be TRBD1 (7 bases). CDR3 bases: TGTGCCAGCAGCCAAGATCTACCAGGGGGGATCCAAGAGACCCAGTACTTC. Translation: CASSQDLPGGIQETQYF.